This T cell receptor (beta chain) came from a study of blood T cell repertoires in COVID-19. Here immunoSEQ multiplex PCR was the method, and the copy in TCRdb shows in-frame clones only, minus some. The sample has 250,000 or so clones, 80% to 85% seen once; the top ten hold around 3.5%. Germline loops: CDR1 KGHSH, CDR2 LQKENI. The CDR3 has 18 residues. V lost 6 bases and J lost 7, with 27 bases in between. The cohort comprised adults aged roughly 18 to 100 years residing in under 25 US areas. Sequencing input: PBMCs or T cells enriched from blood (not recorded which). The TCR originated in a middle-aged man who had recovered from COVID-19. This chain joins TRBV18 and TRBJ2-2; perhaps TRBD2 as D (7 bases). This CDR3 is CASSPPRRRGPSDGELFF. The CDR3, as DNA: TGTGCCAGCTCCCCGCCTAGGCGGCGGGGGCCCTCGGACGGGGAGCTGTTTTTT.